The 25 T cell receptor beta chains listed next were all sequenced from one sample in a study of shared clonotypes between healthy human individuals (TCRdb year 2020). Receptors were amplified or captured by the immunoSEQ multiplex PCR assay. In TCRdb, the immuneACCESS table is reduced to in-frame sequences with V and J assigned. These tables do not hold every clone; where another copy was compared, an unresolved V gene accounts for under half, and the others remain unexplained. In all, the sample holds over 850,000 clones, and around 78% of those were seen once. The leading ten clones occupy 0.6% to 0.7% of the sample. The sample comprised memory CD4+ T cells from PBMCs. The sample's cell subset or site label is to be understood as: CD45RA-negative fraction. The receptors stem from a man younger than 35 in good health. Some clones in this sample may be carry-over from other donors' samples.

This clone showed up just once. The chain has TRBV5-1 and TRBJ2-5; D gene unclear. Germline lookup yields CDR1 SGHRS and CDR2 YFSETQ. V shed 2 bases and J shed 2 bases, with 16 bases lying between them. This CDR3 has 16 amino acids. The CDR3 coding sequence is TGCGCCAGCAGCTTTCTTTCGGCCGGGCGGCAAGAGACCCAGTACTTC. It specifies CASSFLSAGRQETQYF.

A few counts support this clone. The sample holds other DNA sequences that translate to the same CDR3. The chain carries TRBV9 and TRBJ2-7; 8 bases agree with TRBD1. The junction had 4 bases not matched to a gene; V was cut back by 2 bases and J by 3 bases. The germline V gene encodes CDR1 SGDLS and CDR2 YYNGEE. There are 14 residues in the CDR3. CDR3 bases: TGTGCCAGCAGCGTCGGGGACAGGAACTACGAGCAGTACTTC. Its translation: CASSVGDRNYEQYF.

Details on this clone: A much larger clonotype is one base distant, so this may be a read error. Other DNA variants within this sample encode the same CDR3. The chain uses TRBV2 and TRBJ1-1; no clear D. Germline V gene data show CDR1 as SNHLY and CDR2 as FYNNEI. V dropped 5 bases and J dropped 1 base, with 8 bases sitting between them. CDR3 length equals 13 residues. CDR3 in DNA: TGTGCCAGCAGTTTGGGCAGGAACACTGAAGCTTTCTTT. Translation: CASSLGRNTEAFF.

The chain carries TRBV5-1 and TRBJ1-1; D not resolved. This CDR3 is 14 amino acids long. Trimming removed 0 bases at V and 2 bases at J, with 8 bases between. From germline, CDR1 is SGHRS and CDR2 YFSETQ. CDR3 in amino acids: CASSLVPSNTEAFF. The DNA for the CDR3 is TGCGCCAGCAGCTTGGTGCCCTCCAACACTGAAGCTTTCTTT.

The chain employs TRBV5-1 and TRBJ2-5, with 9 bases that match TRBD2. V trimming: 0 bases; J trimming: 5 bases; junction bases outside the gene matches: 8. The CDR3 runs to 16 residues. Per germline, CDR1 SGHRS and CDR2 YFSETQ. The CDR3 region is CASSLAVGLAGETQYF. DNA for the CDR3: TGCGCCAGCAGCTTGGCGGTGGGACTAGCAGGGGAGACCCAGTACTTC.

As for this clone: This likely stems from a read error, as it lies one base from a far larger clone. Additional DNA sequences in this sample encode the identical CDR3. V usage is TRBV30 and J usage is TRBJ1-2, with 7 bases lining up with TRBD1. This CDR3 comprises 13 residues. The trim removed 0 bases at V and 4 bases at J, leaving 2 bases unmatched. CDR1 and CDR2 from the germline V gene are GTSNPN and SVGIG (reference sequence). CDR3 in amino acids: CAWSVRQGYGYTF. The CDR3 DNA follows: TGTGCCTGGAGTGTTCGACAGGGCTATGGCTACACCTTC.

The rearrangement joins TRBV5-4 to TRBJ2-1; 8 nucleotides agree with TRBD1. Germline V CDR1 and CDR2: SGHNT, YYREEE (reference sequence). V lost 3 bases, J lost 8 bases, and 4 bases stayed unmatched. This CDR3 is built from 13 residues. CDR3 amino acids: CASSSAGGDEQFF. CDR3 DNA sequence: TGTGCCAGCAGCTCGGCAGGGGGCGATGAGCAGTTCTTC. The full variable domain, with the rest looked up from reference TRBV5-4 and TRBJ2-1, is ETGVTQSPTHLIKTRGQQVTLRCSSQSGHNTVSWYQQALGQGPQFIFQYYREEENGRGNFPPRFSGLQFPNYSSELNVNALELDDSALYLCASSSAGGDEQFFGPGTRLTVL.

CDR3 sequence reads: CASRLSLGTEAFF. CDR3 nucleotide sequence: TGTGCCAGCAGACTTAGCTTGGGGACTGAAGCTTTCTTT. The chain carries TRBV7-3 and TRBJ1-1; D gene ambiguous. Germline CDR1 SGHTA, CDR2 FQGTGA. The V and J ends lost 6 bases and 5 bases respectively, with 13 bases between them. The CDR3 runs 13 residues.

CDR3 residues: CASSQGFGARETQYF. As DNA, the CDR3 is TGCGCCAGCAGCCAAGGATTTGGGGCCCGAGAGACCCAGTACTTC. The J gene is TRBJ2-5, the V gene TRBV4-1; D possibly corresponds to TRBD1 (5 bases). The CDR3 has 15 residues. The V gene lost 1 base and the J gene lost 4 bases, with 13 bases spanning the gap. Germline assignment: CDR1 MGHRA and CDR2 YSYEKL.

The V gene is TRBV10-3, the J gene TRBJ1-5; D perhaps matches TRBD1 (5 bases). This CDR3 has 14 amino acids. Trimming shortened V by 5 bases and J by 2 bases, and 10 bases separated the two germline ends. The germline V gene encodes CDR1 ENHRY and CDR2 SYGVKD. Here the CDR3 DNA reads TGTGCCATCAGTTCCGGGGGAGGCAATCAGCCCCAGCATTTT. It specifies CAISSGGGNQPQHF.

V gene TRBV5-5 combines with J gene TRBJ1-2; D remains ambiguous. This CDR3 is 11 amino acids long. V gave up 3 bases and J gave up 3 bases, with 3 bases separating them. The germline V gene encodes CDR1 SGHKS and CDR2 YYEKEE (reference sequence). CDR3 amino acids: CASSSDYGYTF. CDR3 nucleotide sequence: TGTGCCAGCAGCTCCGACTATGGCTACACCTTC.

The V gene is TRBV9, the J gene TRBJ2-1; D remains ambiguous. Trimming shortened V by 3 bases and J by 6 bases, and 10 bases separated the two germline ends. This CDR3 contains 13 residues. Germline assignment: CDR1 SGDLS and CDR2 YYNGEE. The CDR3 coding sequence is TGTGCCAGCAGCGCGGAGAGCGTCAATGAGCAGTTCTTC. This translates into CASSAESVNEQFF.

This chain links TRBV19 with TRBJ2-2, with 7 bases fitting TRBD1. Trimming at V came to 4 bases and at J to 6 bases, leaving 2 bases not matched to a gene. The CDR3 loop spans 13 amino acids. Germline CDR1 LNHDA, CDR2 SQIVND (reference sequence). The CDR3 region is CASSSDRAGELFF. The CDR3 region has the DNA TGTGCCAGTAGTAGCGACAGGGCCGGGGAGCTGTTTTTT.

This clone was counted only a few times. This sample also contains other DNA sequences that code for the same CDR3. This chain uses TRBV18 with TRBJ1-1; no firm D call. Germline CDR1 KGHSH, CDR2 LQKENI. V was clipped by 3 bases and J by 1 base, with 6 bases between them. The CDR3 is 13 amino acids. For the CDR3, the DNA is TGTGCCAGCTCACCTCAGAAGAACACTGAAGCTTTCTTT. Residues: CASSPQKNTEAFF.

The chain uses TRBV4-2 and TRBJ1-2; D perhaps matches TRBD1 (5 bases). V lost 1 base, J lost 13 bases, and 22 bases lay in between. In germline, CDR1 is LGHNA, CDR2 YNFKEQ. The CDR3 is 15 amino acids. CDR3 loop: CASSQGGPLTRTPTF. The CDR3 DNA sequence: TGTGCCAGCAGCCAAGGGGGACCCCTAACGAGGACCCCCACCTTC.

The chain couples TRBV5-1 to TRBJ2-1; 8 bases fit TRBD2. CDR1 is SGHRS, CDR2 YFSETQ, per germline. V shed 3 bases, J shed 8 bases, and the junction held 13 bases outside the gene matches. CDR3 length: 16 amino acids. CDR3 residues: CASSSLVQAGDDEQFF. The CDR3 bases are TGCGCCAGCAGCTCCTTGGTCCAAGCGGGAGACGATGAGCAGTTCTTC.

This clone showed up just once. The chain combines TRBV6-4 with TRBJ2-1; possible D gene TRBD1, 5 bases. Trimming took 3 bases from V and 4 from J, leaving 13 bases between them. This CDR3 region has 15 residues. The germline gives CDR1 MRHNA, CDR2 SNTAGT. The DNA of the CDR3 is TGTGCCAGCAGTGAGTTCACAGGCCTATACAATGAGCAGTTCTTC. Translation gives CASSEFTGLYNEQFF.

The V and J genes are TRBV2 and TRBJ2-4, with TRBD1 as a possible D gene (6 bases). V lost 5 bases and J 8 bases, leaving 10 bases between the germline ends. Germline V gives CDR1 SNHLY, CDR2 FYNNEI. This CDR3 contains 12 residues. CDR3 sequence reads: CASSWGQDIQYF. CDR3 sequence (DNA): TGTGCCAGCAGTTGGGGGCAGGACATTCAGTACTTC.

CDR3 protein: CASSLNWGQLYEQYF. The CDR3 DNA reads TGTGCCAGCAGCTTAAATTGGGGACAGCTTTACGAGCAGTACTTC. This chain joins TRBV7-2 and TRBJ2-7, with 7 bases that match TRBD1. The ends lost 2 bases at V and 4 bases at J; junction bases unmatched: 8. Germline loops: CDR1 SGHTA, CDR2 FQGNSA. The CDR3 consists of 15 residues.

The chain uses TRBV5-1 and TRBJ2-1; TRBD1 or TRBD2 may be the D gene (5 bases each). In germline, CDR1 is SGHRS, CDR2 YFSETQ. This CDR3 region has 21 residues. Trimming cost V 4 bases and J 0 bases, with 29 bases left between them. The CDR3 protein is CASSRGREEPSRKSSYNEQFF. The CDR3 nucleotides read TGCGCCAGCAGCCGGGGACGGGAAGAGCCTAGTAGGAAAAGCTCCTACAATGAGCAGTTCTTC.

This chain joins TRBV6-5 and TRBJ2-6; D is ambiguous. The CDR3 is 15 residues long. V was cut by 6 bases and J by 0 bases, with 9 bases left in between. CDR1 MNHEY and CDR2 SVGAGI come from the germline V gene. As DNA, the CDR3 is TGTGCCAGCAGCCCGACCCCCTCTGGGGCCAACGTCCTGACTTTC. It codes for CASSPTPSGANVLTF.

This sequence joins TRBV28 and TRBJ2-2; D may correspond to TRBD1 or TRBD2 (5 bases each). The CDR3 covers 14 residues. The germline V gene encodes CDR1 MDHEN and CDR2 SYDVKM. Trimming took off 8 bases at V and 6 bases at J, with 16 bases between the two ends. This CDR3 reads CASLRGRWSGELFF. As DNA, the CDR3 is TGTGCCAGCCTAAGGGGACGTTGGTCCGGGGAGCTGTTTTTT.

The chain has TRBV5-6 and TRBJ1-1, with D unresolved. V dropped 0 bases and J dropped 4 bases, with 13 bases sitting between them. In germline, CDR1 is SGHDT, CDR2 YYEEEE. This CDR3 is built from 15 residues. The CDR3 bases are TGTGCCAGCAGCTTGGAACCCCAAGGAGTCACTGAAGCTTTCTTT. Protein sequence: CASSLEPQGVTEAFF.

The rearrangement joins TRBV11-3 to TRBJ2-1; tentative D call: TRBD2 (5 bases). In germline, CDR1 is SGHNT, CDR2 YENEEA. The germline V and J ends were trimmed by 5 bases and 6 bases, with 14 bases remaining between them. CDR3 length equals 14 residues. CDR3: CASSPPRRRNEQFF. The CDR3, as DNA: TGTGCCAGCAGCCCCCCCCGGAGGCGCAATGAGCAGTTCTTC.

The V gene is TRBV29-1, the J gene TRBJ2-5; no firm D call. CDR1 SQVTM and CDR2 ANQGSEA come from the germline V gene. This CDR3 has 13 residues. V lost 7 bases to trimming and J lost 9 bases, with 21 bases between them. The CDR3 DNA follows: TGCAGCGGGGTCTCACAAGAGATGGGTCCCCAGTACTTC. Amino acid sequence: CSGVSQEMGPQYF.